The TCR beta chain described here comes from a study of cytomegalovirus exposure and HLA in healthy donors. Trimming took 6 bases from V and 0 from J; bases not matched to a gene: 17. The CDR3 consists of 22 residues. Looked up from germline, CDR1 is LGHNT and CDR2 is FRNRAP. General observations from the study: Researchers catalogued approximately 170 TCR beta chains as cytomegalovirus-associated.

The PCR ran on 60 Vbeta and 13 Jbeta primers. Profiled with immunoSEQ multiplex PCR; TCRdb holds only in-frame clones, not every one. In all, the sample yields around 74,000 clones. Turning to this clone: The antigen remains unidentified.

Input material: PBMCs. This receptor was identified in a man aged 50 to 59 in good health and CMV-seropositive. This chain joins TRBV12-5 and TRBJ2-6, with 13 nucleotides matching TRBD2. CDR3 region: CASGPAQGGLAGVFSGANVLTF. Here the CDR3 DNA reads TGTGCTAGTGGCCCCGCACAGGGAGGACTAGCGGGGGTGTTCTCTGGGGCCAACGTCCTGACTTTC.